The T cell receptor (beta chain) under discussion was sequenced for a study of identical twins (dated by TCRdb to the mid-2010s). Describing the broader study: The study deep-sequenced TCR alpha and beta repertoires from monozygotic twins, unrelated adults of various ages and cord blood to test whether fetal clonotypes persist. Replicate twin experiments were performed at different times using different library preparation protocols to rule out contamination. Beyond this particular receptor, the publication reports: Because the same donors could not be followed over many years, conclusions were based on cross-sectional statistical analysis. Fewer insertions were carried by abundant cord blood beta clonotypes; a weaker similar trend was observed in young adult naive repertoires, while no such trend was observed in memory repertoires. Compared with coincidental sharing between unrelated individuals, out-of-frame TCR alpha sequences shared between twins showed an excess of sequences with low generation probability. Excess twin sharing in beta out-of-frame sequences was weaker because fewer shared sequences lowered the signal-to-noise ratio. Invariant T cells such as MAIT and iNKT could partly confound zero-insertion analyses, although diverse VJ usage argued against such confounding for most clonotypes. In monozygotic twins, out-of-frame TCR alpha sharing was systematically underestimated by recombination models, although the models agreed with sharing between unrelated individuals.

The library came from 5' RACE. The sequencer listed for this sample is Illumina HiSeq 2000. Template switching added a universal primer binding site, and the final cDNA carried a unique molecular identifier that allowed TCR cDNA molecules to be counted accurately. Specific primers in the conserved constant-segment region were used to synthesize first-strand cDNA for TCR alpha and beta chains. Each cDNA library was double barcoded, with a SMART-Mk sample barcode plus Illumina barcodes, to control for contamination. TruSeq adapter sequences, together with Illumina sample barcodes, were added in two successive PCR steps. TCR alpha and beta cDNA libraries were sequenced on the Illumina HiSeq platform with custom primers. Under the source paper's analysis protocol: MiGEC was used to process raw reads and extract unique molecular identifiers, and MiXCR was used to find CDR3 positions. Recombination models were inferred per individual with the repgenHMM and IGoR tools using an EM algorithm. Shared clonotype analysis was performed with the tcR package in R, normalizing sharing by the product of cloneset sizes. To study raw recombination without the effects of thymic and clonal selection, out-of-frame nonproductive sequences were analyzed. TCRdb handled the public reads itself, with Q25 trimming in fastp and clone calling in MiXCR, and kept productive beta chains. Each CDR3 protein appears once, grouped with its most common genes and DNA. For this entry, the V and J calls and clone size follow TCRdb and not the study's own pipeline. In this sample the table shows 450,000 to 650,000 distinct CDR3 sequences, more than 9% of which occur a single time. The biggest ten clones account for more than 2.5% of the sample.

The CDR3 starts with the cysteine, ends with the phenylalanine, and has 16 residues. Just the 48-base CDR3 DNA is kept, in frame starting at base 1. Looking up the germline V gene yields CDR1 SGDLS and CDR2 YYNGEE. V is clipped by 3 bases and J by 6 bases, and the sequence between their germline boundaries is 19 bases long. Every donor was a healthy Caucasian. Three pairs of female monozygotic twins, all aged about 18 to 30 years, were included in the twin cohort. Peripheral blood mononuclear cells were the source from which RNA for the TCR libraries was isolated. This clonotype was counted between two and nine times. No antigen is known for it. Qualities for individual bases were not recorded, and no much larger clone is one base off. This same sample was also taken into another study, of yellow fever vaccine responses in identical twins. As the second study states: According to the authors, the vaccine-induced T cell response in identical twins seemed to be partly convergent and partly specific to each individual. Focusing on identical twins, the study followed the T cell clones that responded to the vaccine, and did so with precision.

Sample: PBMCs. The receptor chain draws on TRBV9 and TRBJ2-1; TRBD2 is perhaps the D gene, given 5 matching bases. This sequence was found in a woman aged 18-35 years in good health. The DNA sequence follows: TGTGCCAGCAGCGCCTACCTTACCCTGGGGAGCAATGAGCAGTTCTTC. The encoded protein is CASSAYLTLGSNEQFF.